Listed below are T cell receptor beta chains from one sample, sequenced in a study of response to subunit inactivated influenza vaccine. Each CDR3 protein gets one entry after TCRdb re-called the RT-PCR reads with MiXCR. The sample records roughly 760,000 distinct CDR3 sequences, 21% being singletons. This specimen consisted of PBMCs from blood, obtained 5 to 6 days after vaccination. These receptors were collected from a man in his fifties who received an inactivated influenza vaccine. CDR3s include the opening cysteine and the closing phenylalanine or tryptophan. The D gene is left open where the match is weak. The listing skips clone size in some rows; elsewhere it reads once, few, many or a size class.

-,TRBJ2-1,-,TRBV5-1,CASSLETRNYYNEQFF,TGCGCCAGCAGCTTGGAGACGAGGAACTACTACAATGAGCAGTTCTTC
TRBD2,TRBJ2-3,many,TRBV20-1,CSVTLPGLAGFTDTQYF,TGCAGTGTCACCTTGCCGGGACTAGCGGGATTCACAGATACGCAGTATTTT
-,TRBJ2-1,few,TRBV10-3,CAISDDLRGYNEQFF,TGTGCCATCAGTGACGATTTGCGTGGGTACAATGAGCAGTTCTTC
TRBD2,TRBJ2-3,few,TRBV7-2,CASSLIAGSDTQYF,TGTGCCAGCAGCTTAATAGCGGGGTCAGATACGCAGTATTTT
-,TRBJ1-2,few,TRBV28,CASSFSLRSLGYTF,TGTGCCAGCAGTTTCAGTCTCAGATCCCTTGGCTACACCTTC
-,TRBJ2-1,many,TRBV20-1,CSAPQPSHNEQFF,TGCAGTGCTCCTCAGCCGAGCCACAATGAGCAGTTCTTC
-,TRBJ2-7,few,TRBV28,CASTSGTVLFGQYF,TGTGCCAGCACTTCTGGGACGGTCTTGTTCGGGCAGTACTTC
TRBD2,TRBJ2-7,few,TRBV20-1,CSATGTSGGLSHSYEQYF,TGCAGTGCCACCGGGACTAGCGGGGGCCTAAGTCATTCCTACGAGCAGTACTTC
TRBD2,TRBJ2-1,-,TRBV5-1,CASSLVPLKREGGNEQFF,TGCGCCAGCAGCTTGGTCCCTCTCAAGCGGGAGGGGGGGAATGAGCAGTTCTTC
-,TRBJ2-3,-,TRBV28,CASRTTPVDTQYF,TGTGCCAGCAGGACGACTCCGGTAGATACGCAGTATTTT
TRBD1,TRBJ1-2,few,TRBV27,CASSLGTGGPYTF,TGTGCCAGCAGTTTAGGTACAGGGGGCCCCTACACCTTC
-,TRBJ2-5,few,TRBV9,CASSVGGTGAQETQYF,TGTGCCAGCAGCGTAGGAGGGACGGGGGCCCAAGAGACCCAGTACTTC
-,TRBJ2-3,-,TRBV20-1,CSASSRLDTQYF,TGCAGTGCTAGCTCCAGGCTAGATACGCAGTATTTT
TRBD2,TRBJ2-5,-,TRBV7-8,CASSFYRTSGAYQETQYF,TGTGCCAGCAGCTTCTACCGGACTAGCGGGGCCTACCAAGAGACCCAGTACTTC
TRBD1,TRBJ1-3,many,TRBV6-2/TRBV6-3,CASRSPGQGTGNTIYF,TGTGCCAGCAGATCGCCTGGACAGGGCACCGGAAACACCATATATTTT
-,TRBJ1-5,-,TRBV27,CASSSRQNMQPQHF,TGTGCCAGCAGTTCCCGACAGAATATGCAACCCCAGCATTTT